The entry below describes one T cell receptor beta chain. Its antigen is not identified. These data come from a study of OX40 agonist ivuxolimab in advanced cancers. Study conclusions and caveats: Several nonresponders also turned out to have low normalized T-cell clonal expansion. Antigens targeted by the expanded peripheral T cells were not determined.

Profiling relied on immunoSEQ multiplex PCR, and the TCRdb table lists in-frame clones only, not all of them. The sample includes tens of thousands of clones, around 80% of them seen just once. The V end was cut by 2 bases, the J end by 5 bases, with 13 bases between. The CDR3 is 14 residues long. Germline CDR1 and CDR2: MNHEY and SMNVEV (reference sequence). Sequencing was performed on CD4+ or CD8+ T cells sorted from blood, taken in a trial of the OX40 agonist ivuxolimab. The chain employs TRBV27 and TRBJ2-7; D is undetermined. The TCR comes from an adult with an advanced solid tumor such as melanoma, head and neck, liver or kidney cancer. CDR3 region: CASSLGSYGDEQYF. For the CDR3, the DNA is TGTGCCAGCAGTTTAGGTTCCTATGGGGACGAGCAGTACTTC.